The rows below give T cell receptor beta chains drawn from one sample of a study of metastatic and nonmetastatic thyroid tumors. TCRdb reassembled clones from the PCR reads with MiXCR. The table shows about 13,000 clones, with approximately 24% occurring only once. The sample was blood. Receptor source: a male donor with papillary thyroid cancer or a benign thyroid nodule (not recorded which). Some clones in this sample may be carry-over from other donors' samples. Both conserved end residues are part of each CDR3. D genes are given only for firm matches. Not every row has a clone size; where given, it reads once, few, many or a size class.

j_call d_call clone_size v_call cdr3_aa cdr3_nt
TRBJ2-3 . few TRBV25-1 CASSYWLGTQYF TGTGCCAGCAGTTATTGGTTGGGTACGCAGTATTTT
TRBJ1-2 . few TRBV27 CASSLAYRGDTHGYTF TGTGCCAGCAGCTTAGCCTATAGAGGGGACACCCATGGCTACACCTTC
TRBJ2-2 . . TRBV12-3/TRBV12-4 CASSYHRRSGELFF TGTGCCAGCAGCTATCATCGCCGTTCCGGGGAGCTGTTTTTT
TRBJ1-6 . few TRBV27 CASSLIGTPGHF TGTGCCAGCAGTTTAATCGGGACCCCCGGGCACTTT
TRBJ2-5 TRBD2 . TRBV19 CASSISGLAGFQETQYF TGTGCCAGTAGTATCAGCGGACTAGCGGGGTTCCAAGAGACCCAGTACTTC
TRBJ2-1 TRBD2 . TRBV20-1 CSAPSGRASIGEQFF TGCAGTGCTCCTAGCGGGAGGGCCTCTATCGGTGAGCAGTTCTTC
TRBJ2-5 TRBD1 few TRBV28 CASSSRRTGAEETQYF TGTGCCAGCAGTTCGCGGCGAACAGGGGCCGAAGAGACCCAGTACTTC
TRBJ2-2 . few TRBV6-1 CASSPTAGELFF TGTGCCAGCAGTCCTACAGCCGGGGAGCTGTTTTTT
TRBJ1-6 . . TRBV20-1 CSARAGTVNSPLHF TGCAGTGCTAGAGCGGGGACCGTGAATTCACCCCTCCACTTT
TRBJ2-1 . . TRBV28 CASSFTVGSYNEQFF TGTGCCAGCAGTTTCACTGTAGGGTCCTACAATGAGCAGTTCTTC
TRBJ2-2 . . TRBV7-9 CASRGPPQVELFF TGTGCCAGCAGGGGGCCGCCTCAAGTGGAGCTGTTTTTT
TRBJ1-2 TRBD1 . TRBV19 CASSPYNRGSGGYTF TGTGCCAGTAGTCCCTATAACAGGGGCTCGGGCGGCTACACCTTC
TRBJ2-7 . many TRBV28 CASSFRLTYEQYF TGTGCCAGCAGTTTCCGGCTCACCTACGAGCAGTACTTC
TRBJ2-2 . many TRBV11-3 CASSRGNTGELFF TGTGCCAGCAGCAGGGGGAACACCGGGGAGCTGTTTTTT
TRBJ2-2 . . TRBV27 CASSLGSPNTGELFF TGTGCCAGCAGTTTAGGAAGCCCTAACACCGGGGAGCTGTTTTTT
TRBJ2-7 . many TRBV6-2/TRBV6-3 CASSYFGWKDEQYF TGTGCCAGCAGTTACTTTGGGTGGAAGGACGAGCAGTACTTC
TRBJ2-7 . few TRBV16 CASMEGDYEQYF TGTGCCAGCATGGAGGGGGATTACGAGCAGTACTTC
TRBJ2-6 . few TRBV28 CASSFPNSGANVLTF TGTGCCAGCAGTTTTCCTAACTCTGGGGCCAACGTCCTGACTTTC
TRBJ2-3 TRBD2 few TRBV6-1 CASSEDPGGPTDTQYF TGTGCCAGCAGTGAAGACCCGGGAGGGCCGACAGATACGCAGTATTTT
TRBJ2-1 . . TRBV30 CAWSVLSREQFF TGTGCCTGGAGTGTACTGAGCAGGGAGCAGTTCTTC
TRBJ2-2 . . TRBV6-5 CASSHRRANTGELFF TGTGCCAGCAGTCACCGACGGGCCAACACCGGGGAGCTGTTTTTT
TRBJ2-5 . many TRBV20-1 CSAIASTIQETQYF TGCAGTGCTATTGCCTCGACCATCCAAGAGACCCAGTACTTC
TRBJ1-1 . medium-sized TRBV6-1 CASSFDSGTEAFF TGTGCCAGCAGTTTTGACAGCGGCACTGAAGCTTTCTTT
TRBJ2-3 . many TRBV29-1 CSVEEKSSDEARDF TGCAGCGTTGAAGAAAAGTCTAGCGATGAGGCCAGGGATTTT
TRBJ2-3 TRBD2 . TRBV12-3/TRBV12-4 CATLRSGRVTDTQYF TGTGCCACCCTACGTAGCGGGAGGGTCACAGATACGCAGTATTTT
TRBJ2-7 TRBD2 many TRBV6-2/TRBV6-3 CASSVGLAGALVEQYF TGTGCCAGCAGTGTGGGACTAGCGGGGGCCCTTGTCGAGCAGTACTTC
TRBJ1-2 TRBD1 many TRBV3-1 CASSPGPGGLTF TGTGCCAGCAGCCCCGGCCCAGGGGGCCTCACCTTC
TRBJ2-2 TRBD2 . TRBV7-2 CASSLGRGRGAGELFF TGTGCCAGCAGCTTAGGGCGCGGGAGAGGCGCCGGGGAGCTGTTTTTT
TRBJ1-1 . many TRBV3-1 CASSQDYQAEAFF TGTGCCAGCAGCCAAGATTACCAGGCTGAAGCTTTCTTT
TRBJ1-6 . medium-sized TRBV28 CASRPRPYNSPLHF TGTGCCAGCAGACCCCGCCCCTATAATTCACCCCTCCACTTT
TRBJ1-2 . medium-sized TRBV28 CASSLEGPYGYTF TGTGCCAGCAGTTTAGAGGGACCGTATGGCTACACCTTC
TRBJ1-3 . . TRBV6-1 CASRQGPSGNTIYF TGTGCCAGCAGGCAGGGGCCCTCTGGAAACACCATATATTTT
TRBJ2-2 TRBD1 . TRBV10-1 CASSERETKGQGPNTGELFF TGCGCCAGCAGTGAGAGAGAGACCAAAGGACAGGGACCGAACACCGGGGAGCTGTTTTTT
TRBJ2-3 . few TRBV6-4 CASSDRITDTQYF TGTGCCAGCAGTGACAGGATCACAGATACGCAGTATTTT
TRBJ2-7 . . TRBV6-1 CASSEDRLYEQYF TGTGCCAGCAGTGAGGATCGGCTTTACGAGCAGTACTTC
TRBJ2-7 . . TRBV27 CSSSSGGEQYF TGTTCCAGCAGTTCGGGTGGGGAGCAGTACTTC
TRBJ2-2 TRBD2 . TRBV11-1 CASSDRGLAENTGELFF TGTGCCAGCAGCGATCGAGGACTAGCGGAAAACACCGGGGAGCTGTTTTTT
TRBJ2-3 . few TRBV2 CASRGLLVDTQYF TGTGCCAGCCGGGGGTTATTGGTAGATACGCAGTATTTT
TRBJ2-7 TRBD2 . TRBV6-6 CASSYLDSGRDYEQYF TGTGCCAGCAGTTACCTCGATAGCGGGAGGGATTACGAGCAGTACTTC
TRBJ2-3 . . TRBV4-1 CASSQEQMEGDTQYF TGCGCCAGCAGCCAAGAACAGATGGAGGGAGATACGCAGTATTTT
TRBJ1-1 . few TRBV5-1 CASSFDINLLNTEAFF TGCGCCAGCAGCTTTGACATAAACCTTTTGAACACTGAAGCTTTCTTT
TRBJ1-6 . . TRBV20-1 CSARQGANSPLHF TGCAGTGCTAGACAGGGCGCGAATTCACCCCTCCACTTT
TRBJ2-7 . . TRBV20-1 CSARVETEQFPYEQYF TGCAGTGCTAGAGTGGAGACAGAACAGTTCCCCTACGAGCAGTACTTC
TRBJ2-5 . many TRBV27 CASSLGKTQYF TGTGCCAGCAGTTTGGGAAAGACCCAGTACTTC
TRBJ2-2 . few TRBV10-3 CAAEGEGNTGELFF TGTGCCGCGGAGGGGGAGGGTAACACCGGGGAGCTGTTTTTT